This TCR beta chain is from a study of tumor-infiltrating lymphocytes in primary liver carcinoma. Findings of the study overall: Only about 8-24% of top clones occurred in every one of the five tumor regions. Significantly larger top-250-clone fractions were found in tumors than in blood (p = 0.039).

Both RNA and DNA were isolated together from about 20-30 mg of bulk tissue that had not been sorted. Each of the tumor samples contained in excess of 85% viable tumor cells. Details on this clonotype: Its antigen remains unidentified.

V was cut by 1 base and J by 6 bases, with 25 bases left in between. CDR1 SGHAT and CDR2 FQNNGV come from the germline V gene. This CDR3 is 18 amino acids long. A primer in the constant region served to generate TCR beta cDNA from roughly 520 ng of total RNA. It was through three nested multiplex PCR rounds of slightly modified ARM-PCR that TCR beta libraries arose. TRBV1-TRBV30 forward primers paired with a C-beta reverse primer were used in the first two PCR rounds, which ran roughly 9 cycles each. TCRdb re-called the multiplex PCR reads through MiXCR, storing one row per CDR3 protein. The sample lists some 94,000 distinct CDR3 sequences; around 63% were seen once.

The V call is TRBV11-2, the J call TRBJ2-7, with TRBD2 as a possible D gene (5 bases). Sequenced: liver tumor tissue from sampling region 5. Subset noted: tumor region T5, tumor centre. The TCR was taken from a woman aged 60-70 years with primary liver carcinoma and hepatitis B virus infection. This CDR3 is CASSLGLRLMSVLREQYF. In DNA, the CDR3 is TGTGCCAGCAGCTTAGGGCTCAGACTAATGTCGGTGTTACGCGAGCAGTACTTC.